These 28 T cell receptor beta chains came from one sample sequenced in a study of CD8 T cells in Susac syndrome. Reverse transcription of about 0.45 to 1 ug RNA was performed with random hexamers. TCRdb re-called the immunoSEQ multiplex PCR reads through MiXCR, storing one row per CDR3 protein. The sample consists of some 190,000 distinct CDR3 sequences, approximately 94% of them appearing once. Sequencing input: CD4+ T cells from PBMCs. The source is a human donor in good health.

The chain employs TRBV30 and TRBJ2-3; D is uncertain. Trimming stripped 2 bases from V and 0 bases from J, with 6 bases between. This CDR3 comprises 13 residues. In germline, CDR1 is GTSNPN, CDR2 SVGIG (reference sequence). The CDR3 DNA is TGTGCCTGGAGTCAGACTAGCACAGATACGCAGTATTTT. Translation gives CAWSQTSTDTQYF. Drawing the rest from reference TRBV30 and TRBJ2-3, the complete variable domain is SQTIHQWPATLVQPVGSPLSLECTVEGTSNPNLYWYRQAAGRGLQLLFYSVGIGQISSEVPQNLSASRPQDRQFILSSKKLLLSDSGFYLCAWSQTSTDTQYFGPGTRLTVL.

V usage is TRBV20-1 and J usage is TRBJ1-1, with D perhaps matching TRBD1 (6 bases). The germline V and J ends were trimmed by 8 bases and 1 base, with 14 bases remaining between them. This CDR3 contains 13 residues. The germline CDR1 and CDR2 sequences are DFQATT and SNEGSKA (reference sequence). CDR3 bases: TGCAGTTGCCCACGGGGGCCGAACACTGAAGCTTTCTTT. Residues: CSCPRGPNTEAFF.

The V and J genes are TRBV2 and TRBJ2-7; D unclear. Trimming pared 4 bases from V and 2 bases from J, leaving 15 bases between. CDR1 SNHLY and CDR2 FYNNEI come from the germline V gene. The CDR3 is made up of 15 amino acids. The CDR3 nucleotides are TGTGCCAGCAGTGCCGCCCGACCGCTAGCCTACGAGCAGTACTTC. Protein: CASSAARPLAYEQYF.

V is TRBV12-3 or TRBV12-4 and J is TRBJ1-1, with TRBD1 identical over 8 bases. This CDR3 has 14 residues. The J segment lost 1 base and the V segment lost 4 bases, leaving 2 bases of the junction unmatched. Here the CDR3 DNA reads TGTGCCAGCAGTTCACAGGGGGGGAACACTGAAGCTTTCTTT. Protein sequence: CASSSQGGNTEAFF.

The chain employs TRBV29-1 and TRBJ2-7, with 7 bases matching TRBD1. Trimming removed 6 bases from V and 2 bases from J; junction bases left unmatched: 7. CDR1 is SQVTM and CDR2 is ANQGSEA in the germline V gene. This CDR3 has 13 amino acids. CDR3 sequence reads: CSVGRQGAYEQYF. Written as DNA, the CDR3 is TGCAGCGTAGGGAGACAGGGCGCCTACGAGCAGTACTTC.

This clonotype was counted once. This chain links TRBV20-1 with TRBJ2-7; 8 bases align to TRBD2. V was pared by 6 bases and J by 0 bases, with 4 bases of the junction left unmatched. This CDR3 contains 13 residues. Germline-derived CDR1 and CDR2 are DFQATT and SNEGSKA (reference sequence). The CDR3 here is CSAMRGASYEQYF. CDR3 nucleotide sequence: TGCAGTGCCATGCGGGGGGCCTCCTACGAGCAGTACTTC.

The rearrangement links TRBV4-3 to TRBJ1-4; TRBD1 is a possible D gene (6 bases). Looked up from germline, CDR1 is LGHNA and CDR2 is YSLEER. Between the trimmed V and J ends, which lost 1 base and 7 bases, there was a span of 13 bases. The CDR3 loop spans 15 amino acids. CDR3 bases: TGCGCCAGCAGCCAAGGACCAGGGGTCGGTGAAAAACTGTTTTTT. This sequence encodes CASSQGPGVGEKLFF.

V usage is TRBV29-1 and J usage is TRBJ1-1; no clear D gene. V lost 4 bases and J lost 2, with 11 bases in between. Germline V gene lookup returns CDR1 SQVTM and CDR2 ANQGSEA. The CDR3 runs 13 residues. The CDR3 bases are TGCAGCGTTGTCGGGGTATCAAACACTGAAGCTTTCTTT. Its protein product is CSVVGVSNTEAFF.

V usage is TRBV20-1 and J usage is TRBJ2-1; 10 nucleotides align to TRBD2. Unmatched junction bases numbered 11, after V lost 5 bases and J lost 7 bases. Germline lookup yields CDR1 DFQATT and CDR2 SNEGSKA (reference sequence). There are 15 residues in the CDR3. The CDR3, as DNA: TGCAGTGCTCCGCCTCCTAGCGGGAGTAGGAATGAGCAGTTCTTC. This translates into CSAPPPSGSRNEQFF.

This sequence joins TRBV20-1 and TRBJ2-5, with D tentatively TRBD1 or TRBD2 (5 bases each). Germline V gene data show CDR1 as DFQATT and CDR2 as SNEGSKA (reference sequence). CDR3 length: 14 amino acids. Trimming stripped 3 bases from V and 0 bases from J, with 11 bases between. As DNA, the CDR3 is TGCAGTGCTAGTCCCCCGGGACACCAAGAGACCCAGTACTTC. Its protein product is CSASPPGHQETQYF.

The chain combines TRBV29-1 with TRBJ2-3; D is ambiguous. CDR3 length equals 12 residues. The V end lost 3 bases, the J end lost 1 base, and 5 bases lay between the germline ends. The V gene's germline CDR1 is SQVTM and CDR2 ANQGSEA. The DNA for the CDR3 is TGCAGCGTTGATATGGGCACAGATACGCAGTATTTT. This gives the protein CSVDMGTDTQYF.

CDR3 amino acids: CASSSPSASSYEQYF. In DNA, the CDR3 is TGTGCCAGCAGCTCGCCTAGCGCGAGCTCCTACGAGCAGTACTTC. The rearrangement links TRBV7-3 to TRBJ2-7, with D possibly matching TRBD2 (6 bases). Looked up from germline, CDR1 is SGHTA and CDR2 is FQGTGA. The germline V and J ends were trimmed by 4 bases and 0 bases, with 13 bases remaining between them. CDR3 size: 15 residues.

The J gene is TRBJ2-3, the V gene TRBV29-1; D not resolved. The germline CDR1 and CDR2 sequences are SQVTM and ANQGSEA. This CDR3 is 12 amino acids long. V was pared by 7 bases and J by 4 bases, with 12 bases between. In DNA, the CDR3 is TGCAGCGCTGGTGATCCGGCAGATACGCAGTATTTT. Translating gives CSAGDPADTQYF.

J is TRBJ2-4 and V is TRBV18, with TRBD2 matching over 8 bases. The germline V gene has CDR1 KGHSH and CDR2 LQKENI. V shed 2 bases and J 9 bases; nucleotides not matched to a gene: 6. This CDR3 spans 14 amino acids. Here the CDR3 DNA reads TGTGCCAGCTCACCAGGAGCGGGAGAGGGCATTCAGTACTTC. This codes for CASSPGAGEGIQYF.

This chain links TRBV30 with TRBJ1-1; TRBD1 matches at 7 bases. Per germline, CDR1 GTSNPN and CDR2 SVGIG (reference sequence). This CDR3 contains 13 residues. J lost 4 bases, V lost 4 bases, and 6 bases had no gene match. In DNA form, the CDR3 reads TGTGCCTGGAAGAGGGGGCTCGGCACTGAAGCTTTCTTT. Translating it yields CAWKRGLGTEAFF.

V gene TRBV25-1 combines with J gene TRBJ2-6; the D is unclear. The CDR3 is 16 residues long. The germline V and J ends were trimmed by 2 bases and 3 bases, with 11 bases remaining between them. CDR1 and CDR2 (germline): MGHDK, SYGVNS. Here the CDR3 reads CASSESGVRGANVLTF. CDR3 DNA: TGTGCCAGCAGTGAAAGTGGGGTCCGTGGGGCCAACGTCCTGACTTTC.

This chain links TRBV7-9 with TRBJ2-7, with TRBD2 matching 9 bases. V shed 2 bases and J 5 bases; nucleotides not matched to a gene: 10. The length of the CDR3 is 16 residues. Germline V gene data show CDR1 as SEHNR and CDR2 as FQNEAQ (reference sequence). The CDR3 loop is CASSLSLAGEADEQYF. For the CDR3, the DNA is TGTGCCAGCAGCTTAAGCTTAGCGGGAGAGGCCGACGAGCAGTACTTC.

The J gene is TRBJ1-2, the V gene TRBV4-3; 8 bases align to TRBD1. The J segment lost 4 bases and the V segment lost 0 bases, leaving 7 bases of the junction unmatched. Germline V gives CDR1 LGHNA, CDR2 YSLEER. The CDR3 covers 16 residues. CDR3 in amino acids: CASSQEGQAGSYGYTF. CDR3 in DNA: TGCGCCAGCAGCCAAGAGGGACAGGCGGGATCCTATGGCTACACCTTC.

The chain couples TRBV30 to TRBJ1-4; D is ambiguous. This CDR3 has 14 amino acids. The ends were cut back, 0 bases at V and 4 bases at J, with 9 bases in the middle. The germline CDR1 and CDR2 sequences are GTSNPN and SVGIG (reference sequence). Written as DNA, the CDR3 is TGTGCCTGGAGTGTACCCAGGTTTAATGAAAAACTGTTTTTT. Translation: CAWSVPRFNEKLFF.

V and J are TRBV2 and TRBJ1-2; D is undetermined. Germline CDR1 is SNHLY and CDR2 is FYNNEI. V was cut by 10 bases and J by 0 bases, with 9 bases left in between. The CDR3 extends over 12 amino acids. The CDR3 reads CANNKPNYGYTF. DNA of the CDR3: TGTGCCAACAACAAGCCTAACTATGGCTACACCTTC.

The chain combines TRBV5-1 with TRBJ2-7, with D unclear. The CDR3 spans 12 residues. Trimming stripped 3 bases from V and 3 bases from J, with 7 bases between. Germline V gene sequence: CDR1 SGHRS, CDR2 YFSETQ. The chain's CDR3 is CASSSDIYEQYF. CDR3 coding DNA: TGCGCCAGCAGCTCCGATATCTACGAGCAGTACTTC.

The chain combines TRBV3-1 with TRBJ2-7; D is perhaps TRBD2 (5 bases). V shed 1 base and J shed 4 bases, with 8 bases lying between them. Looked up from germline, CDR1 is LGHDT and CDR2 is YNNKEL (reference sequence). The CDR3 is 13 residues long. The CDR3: CASSQGREYEQYF. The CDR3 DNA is TGTGCCAGCAGCCAAGGTCGGGAATACGAGCAGTACTTC.

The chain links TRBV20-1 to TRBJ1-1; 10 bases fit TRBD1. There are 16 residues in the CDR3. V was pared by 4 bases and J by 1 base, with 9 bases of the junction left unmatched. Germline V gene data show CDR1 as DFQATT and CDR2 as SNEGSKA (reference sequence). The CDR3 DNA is TGCAGTGCTACAAGACAGGGGGCCTACGGGAACACTGAAGCTTTCTTT. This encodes CSATRQGAYGNTEAFF.

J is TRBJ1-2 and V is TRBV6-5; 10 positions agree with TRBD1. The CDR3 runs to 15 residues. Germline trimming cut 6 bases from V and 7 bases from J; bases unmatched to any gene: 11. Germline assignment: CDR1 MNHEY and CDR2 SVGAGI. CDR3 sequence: CASRKTGQGIGGYTF. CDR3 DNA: TGTGCCAGCAGAAAAACGGGACAGGGGATTGGTGGCTACACCTTC.

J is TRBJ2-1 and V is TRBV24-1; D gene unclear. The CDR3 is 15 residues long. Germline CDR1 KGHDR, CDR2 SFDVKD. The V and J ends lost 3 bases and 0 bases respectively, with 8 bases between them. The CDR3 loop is CATSDGLSSYNEQFF. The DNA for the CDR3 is TGTGCCACCAGTGATGGCCTTTCCTCCTACAATGAGCAGTTCTTC.

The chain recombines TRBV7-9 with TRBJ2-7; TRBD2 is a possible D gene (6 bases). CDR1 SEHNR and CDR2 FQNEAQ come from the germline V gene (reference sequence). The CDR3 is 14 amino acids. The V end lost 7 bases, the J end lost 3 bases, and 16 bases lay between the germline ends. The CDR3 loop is CASTLGSGSYEQYF. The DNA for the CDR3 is TGTGCCAGCACCCTGGGTTCCGGGAGCTACGAGCAGTACTTC. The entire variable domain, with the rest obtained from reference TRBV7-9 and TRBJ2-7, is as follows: DTGVSQNPRHKITKRGQNVTFRCDPISEHNRLYWYRQTLGQGPEFLTYFQNEAQLEKSRLLSDRFSAERPKGSFSTLEIQRTEQGDSAMYLCASTLGSGSYEQYFGPGTRLTVT.

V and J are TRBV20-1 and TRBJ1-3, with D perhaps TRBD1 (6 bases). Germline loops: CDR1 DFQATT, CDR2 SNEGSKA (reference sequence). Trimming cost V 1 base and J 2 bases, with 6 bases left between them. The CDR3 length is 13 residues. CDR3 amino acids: CSARGTAGNTIYF. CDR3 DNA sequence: TGCAGTGCTAGAGGGACAGCTGGAAACACCATATATTTT.

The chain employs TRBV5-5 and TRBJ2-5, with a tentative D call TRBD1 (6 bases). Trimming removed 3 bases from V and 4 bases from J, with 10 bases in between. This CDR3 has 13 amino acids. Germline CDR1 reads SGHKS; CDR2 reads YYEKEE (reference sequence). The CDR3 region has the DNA TGTGCCAGCAGCTGGGTCAGGGGAGAGACCCAGTACTTC. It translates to CASSWVRGETQYF.